This T cell receptor beta chain derives from a study of cytomegalovirus exposure and HLA in healthy donors (dated by TCRdb to about 2017). Turning to the overall study: According to an earlier analysis of a few hundred of the donors, roughly 180 million T cells yielded some 110 million unique TCR beta sequences and about 280 Gb of sequence data. All discovery cohort repertoires had been generated on a single sequencing platform. To decide whether each TCR beta V gene segment behaved as functional or pseudogenic, an earlier analysis of some 600 of the donors relied on high-throughput TCR beta sequencing. Both class I and class II loci were covered by HLA typing, at four-digit resolution. Rather than using new phenotypic data, the later analysis identified candidate immune exposures from TCR beta sequences and from how often those sequences occurred across donors. The study aimed to test whether signatures of past pathogen exposure could be identified by cataloging public T cell receptors. Besides the first cohort of roughly 660 subjects, a separate validation cohort made up of roughly 120 different subjects was used. An early release that covered approximately 600 HLA-typed donors contained about 300 gigabases of sequencing data and tens of millions of unique TCR sequences. The number of donors typed differed by locus, with roughly 620-630 for A, B, C, DRB1 and DQB1, 522 for DQA1, under 610 for DPA1, and around 430 for DPB1. A later analysis re-examined previously published TCR beta repertoires from over 500 donors and added high-resolution HLA genotyping to investigate patterns of TCR occurrence. A handful of DR-DQ haplotypes were handled as single units for association and clustering because linkage in the cohort was strong. The T cell repertoires of around 670 subjects were profiled by immunosequencing and related to cytomegalovirus serostatus. In a later genetic analysis, genome-wide SNP genotypes for about three fifths of the roughly 670 donors were used, and that subset was treated as a discovery cohort. High-throughput TCR immunosequencing, statistical association of individual TCRs with disease status, and machine learning were combined to predict cytomegalovirus infection status. Among about 410 genotyped donors of the cohort, an average of roughly 230,000 unique TCR beta nucleotide sequences was sequenced per donor, of which about 19% were non-productive. Among the approximately 430 genotyped donors, about 85% belonged to the genetic ancestry cluster associated with self-reported Caucasian donors. Donor age, sex, ethnicity and CMV serostatus were collected together with the repertoire data.

As encoded in the germline V gene, CDR1 is MDHEN while CDR2 is SYDVKM. The CDR3, cysteine through phenylalanine, is 14 amino acids long. Only the CDR3 part of the read is kept: 42 bases, read in frame from the first base. The trim is 8 bases for V and 2 bases for J, with a gap of 15 bases between the germline ends. Library generation was performed with the immunoSEQ multiplex PCR assay. The multiplex PCR relied on a mix of 60 forward primers for TCR Vbeta segments and 13 reverse primers for TCR Jbeta segments. The CDR3 region of rearranged TCR beta genes was amplified from genomic DNA with a multiplex PCR assay. The amplified TCR beta libraries were sequenced on the Illumina HiSeq System as 87-base-pair reads. On the authors' methods: A later analysis tallied approximately 87 million unique TCR beta chains across the approximately 670 repertoires, and some 10 million of those chains were shared by two or more donors. A nearest-neighbor algorithm error-corrected the raw reads and collapsed the reads into unique sequences, merging closely related sequences to remove PCR and sequencing errors. V, D and J gene segments were assigned by aligning CDR3 sequences to IMGT reference sequences. Each retained sequence needed at least a six-nucleotide match to both a V gene segment and a J gene segment. Rearrangements were classified as productive when the CDR3 lacked stop codons and remained in frame with V and J, and all other rearrangements were classified as non-productive. Following IMGT convention, CDR3 was defined as the stretch from the second conserved V-encoded cysteine up to the conserved J-encoded phenylalanine. The earlier analysis of some 550 of the donors excluded any sequence lacking an unambiguous match to a single V gene segment. In an earlier analysis of 450 to 700 of the donors, V segments were called functional above 56.7% productive rearrangements and were called segregating when the between-donor standard deviation exceeded 5%. A statistical classification framework was built to diagnose cytomegalovirus status from the catalog of TCR beta chain sequences. In a later analysis, V and J genes were assigned by comparing TCR nucleotide sequences against IMGT/GENE-DB human TR gene sequences. The TCRdist pipeline was used in a later analysis to assign CDR3 sequences and most-parsimonious VDJ recombination scenarios. A later analysis defined each TCR beta chain by its CDR3 amino acid sequence plus V-gene family, and excluded reads lacking a unique V-gene family. In a later analysis, 450 to 600 highly shared, low-generation-probability nucleotide sequences were removed to address suspected cross-contamination and a sequencing artifact. For each public chain, a later analysis derived a clonal expansion index from normalized ranks of inferred template counts within each repertoire. In a later analysis, generation probabilities were computed using a VDJ recombination model fitted to out-of-frame rearrangements, and the results were checked against IGoR. In a later analysis, TCR-TCR, TCR-HLA and TCR-CMV co-occurrence was scored with hypergeometric tests, and a repertoire-size bias correction was applied to TCR pairs. In a later analysis, false discovery rates were estimated by permuting HLA or CMV assignments 20 times. In a later analysis, co-occurring TCRs were grouped using DBSCAN, with TCRdist sequence similarity added in when clustering inside HLA-allele-positive subsets. Repertoires with fewer than 30,000 or more than 120,000 public chains, plus five repertoires with anomalous nucleotide sharing, were excluded from co-occurrence clustering. What TCRdb holds here is the immuneACCESS table cut down to in-frame rearrangements. Part of the clones is not present; checked against another copy, under half of the missing clones reflect an unresolved V gene, and the others are unexplained. The V and J calls and clone size come from that table; D and trimming were worked out from the DNA. The sample table holds some 87,000 clones, of which around 77% were seen once. The ten largest clones add up to under 8% of the sample.

General conclusions and limits of the study: A later genetic analysis associated a missense DCLRE1C variant with V-gene and J-gene trimming of TCR beta chains, and an independent cohort replicated the association. The sequencing pipeline was judged likely to have produced a cluster of highly shared sequence variants as a technical artifact. Cytomegalovirus status was reported to be diagnosed by the classifier with high specificity and sensitivity in both the original and validation cohorts. According to a later analysis, TCR association rates differed among HLA loci, with DRB1 alleles showing the most associated TCRs and HLA-C alleles showing the fewest. This cohort had only TCR beta chains sequenced, and the lack of alpha or paired-chain data limited which features could be detected. Most TCR sequences were seen in very few donors, while some public TCRs were found in many individuals. The study listed 150 to 200 TCR beta chains as associated with cytomegalovirus. Immune exposure information for the cohort was limited to CMV serostatus. A further reported finding was that TCR beta sequences accurately predicted the HLA-A and HLA-B alleles for most subjects in the first cohort. At a false discovery rate of 0.05, a later analysis linked around 17,000 TCR beta sequences to specific HLA alleles. Correlated functional status among segregating V segments might reflect linkage disequilibrium, but an unknown experimental factor could not be ruled out. An earlier analysis of approximately 500 of the donors showed that most TCR beta V segments appeared in productive rearrangements either about 90% or about 30% of the time, which broadly matched IMGT annotations. In a later analysis, HLA-associated TCR beta chains showed more clonal expansion and lower generation probabilities than non-associated chains that were equally common. According to a later analysis, most CMV-associated TCR beta chains appeared to be HLA-restricted, and the HLA associations seemed to be driven largely by CMV exposure. Because counts were too low, around 18 rarely observed V segments, including chromosome 9 orphons, were left out of the earlier analysis of 587 of the donors. Several of the top co-occurrence clusters appeared to be linked to parvovirus B19, influenza, CMV and Epstein-Barr virus, according to a later analysis. The authors suggested that the approach could potentially be extended to other disease states and immunological phenotypes. Some IMGT-functional V segments, including TRBV6-2 and TRBV6-3, could not be told apart with the 87-base-pair reads, so those segments were excluded. Because some donors lacked HLA typing at each locus, the association tests relied only on the typed subset. A few of the identified cytomegalovirus-associated TCR beta chains were confirmed in vitro to be specific for cytomegalovirus antigens. A later genetic analysis reported fewer N-insertions in productive TCRs among donors in an Asian-associated ancestry cluster than the roughly 620-donor mean. Assigning TCR associations to individual alleles was difficult when HLA alleles, especially DR and DQ, strongly co-occurred. The presence/absence analyses assumed that sequencing depth was roughly uniform across donors, and that assumption may not be true.

A few counts support this clone. No cognate antigen has been identified for it. Nothing much larger sits one base from this clone, and base qualities are not available. In total, over 600 healthy bone marrow donors made up the cohort. Cohort members were all nominally healthy when sampled, although unrecorded immune exposures were likely present. The donor tested CMV seropositive and was one of the 289 seropositive cohort members. Every donor gave a peripheral blood sample, and the peripheral blood mononuclear cells from that sample were used for TCR beta sequencing. Genomic DNA extraction from the blood cell samples was performed with the Qiagen DNeasy Blood Extraction Kit.

The sequence was collected from a man aged 45-60 years in good health and CMV-seropositive. The rearrangement joined TRBV28 to TRBJ1-1, and perhaps TRBD1 as D gene, on 5 matching bases. Sequenced: PBMCs. For the CDR3, the sequence is CASGSRTSNTEAFF. At the DNA level, the sequence is TGTGCCAGCGGATCCAGGACATCTAACACTGAAGCTTTCTTT. The variable domain in full, with residues beyond the CDR3 obtained from the reference TRBV28 and TRBJ1-1 genes, is DVKVTQSSRYLVKRTGEKVFLECVQDMDHENMFWYRQDPGLGLRLIYFSYDVKMKEKGDIPEGYSVSREKKERFSLILESASTNQTSMYLCASGSRTSNTEAFFGQGTRLTVV.